Below are 25 T cell receptor beta chains sequenced from a single sample in a study of cytotoxic CD8 clonotypes in ibrutinib-treated CLL. Measured with immunoSEQ multiplex PCR; TCRdb has only the in-frame clones, and not every one. The table lists about 130,000 clones, under 90% of them singletons, with around 3.3% in the top ten. The sequencing here drew on PBMCs, taken after 24 months of ibrutinib treatment. These receptor sequences come from a human donor with chronic lymphocytic leukemia.

The CDR3 DNA follows: TGTGCCAGCAGTTCTGGGTCCCAAGCGAGGGAGACCCAGTACTTC. Translated: CASSSGSQARETQYF. The chain uses TRBV28 and TRBJ2-5; D gene ambiguous. This CDR3 has 15 amino acids. The germline V and J ends were trimmed by 4 bases and 5 bases, with 17 bases remaining between them. Germline V lookup: CDR1 MDHEN, CDR2 SYDVKM.

V gene TRBV19 combines with J gene TRBJ2-1, with 7 bases identical to TRBD1. The V segment lost 4 bases and the J segment 2 bases; nucleotides outside the gene matches: 5. CDR3 size: 15 residues. Germline values: CDR1 LNHDA, CDR2 SQIVND (reference sequence). This chain's CDR3 is CASSTRRGPYNEQFF. The DNA of the CDR3 is TGTGCCAGTAGTACGCGAAGGGGGCCCTACAATGAGCAGTTCTTC.

The chain uses TRBV6-1 and TRBJ2-2; 10 bases line up with TRBD2. CDR3 length equals 15 residues. Germline V gene lookup returns CDR1 MNHNS and CDR2 SASEGT. The V segment lost 5 bases and the J segment 4 bases; nucleotides outside the gene matches: 4. The CDR3 DNA is TGTGCCAGCAGTTCTAGCGGGGGCTCCACCGGGGAGCTGTTTTTT. Amino acids: CASSSSGGSTGELFF.

This clone was seen once. The J gene is TRBJ1-1, the V gene TRBV30; D not certain. CDR1 is GTSNPN and CDR2 is SVGIG in the germline V gene (reference sequence). The CDR3 extends over 13 amino acids. V lost 5 bases to trimming and J lost 0 bases, with 10 bases between them. The CDR3 nucleotides are TGTGCCTGGCAGAGGCTGATGAACACTGAAGCTTTCTTT. Residues: CAWQRLMNTEAFF.

This chain connects TRBV6-1 to TRBJ1-5; 8 bases line up with TRBD1. Per the germline V gene, CDR1 is MNHNS and CDR2 is SASEGT. This CDR3 has 15 amino acids. V gave up 6 bases and J gave up 3 bases; unmatched junction bases: 7. CDR3 DNA sequence: TGTGCCAGCAGGCAAAGGACAGGGAACAATCAGCCCCAGCATTTT. It codes for CASRQRTGNNQPQHF.

The chain joins TRBV7-9 to TRBJ1-4; the D gene is possibly TRBD1 (5 bases). CDR3 size: 14 residues. The ends were cut back, 8 bases at V and 5 bases at J, with 15 bases in the middle. CDR1 and CDR2 (germline): SEHNR, FQNEAQ (reference sequence). The CDR3 protein is CASGRDGGNEKLFF. CDR3 DNA: TGTGCCAGCGGGAGGGACGGCGGGAATGAAAAACTGTTTTTT.

To note about this clone: Other DNA sequences within the sample encode an identical CDR3. This chain links TRBV9 with TRBJ1-3, with D perhaps matching TRBD1 (6 bases). Trimming took off 4 bases at V and 0 bases at J, with 11 bases between the two ends. This CDR3 is 15 amino acids long. Per germline, CDR1 SGDLS and CDR2 YYNGEE. In DNA form, the CDR3 reads TGTGCCAGCAGCAGACAGGTCGACTCTGGAAACACCATATATTTT. It encodes CASSRQVDSGNTIYF.

V is TRBV7-2 and J is TRBJ1-5; D is undetermined. This CDR3 is 16 amino acids long. CDR1 is SGHTA, CDR2 FQGNSA, per germline. Trimming took 1 base from V and 4 from J, leaving 14 bases between them. CDR3 DNA sequence: TGTGCCAGCAGCTTAGTGGCACCCATTGGGAATCAGCCCCAGCATTTT. This encodes CASSLVAPIGNQPQHF.

This rearrangement joins TRBV27 to TRBJ1-4; D not certain. The V end was cut by 5 bases, the J end by 7 bases, with 8 bases between. The germline gives CDR1 MNHEY, CDR2 SMNVEV (reference sequence). This CDR3 has 12 residues. The CDR3 sequence is CASSPIGEKLFF. The CDR3, as DNA: TGTGCCAGCAGTCCGATTGGTGAAAAACTGTTTTTT.

The chain employs TRBV25-1 and TRBJ2-7; D uncertain. Trimming took 4 bases from V and 3 from J, leaving 10 bases between them. This CDR3 comprises 13 residues. Germline loops: CDR1 MGHDK, CDR2 SYGVNS. The CDR3 DNA reads as TGTGCCAGCAGTGCCGCACAGTTCTACGAGCAGTACTTC. This gives the protein CASSAAQFYEQYF.

The rearrangement joins TRBV9 to TRBJ1-3; 10 nucleotides match TRBD1. V was clipped by 4 bases and J by 6 bases; unmatched bases: 10. The CDR3 is 16 residues long. Germline lookup yields CDR1 SGDLS and CDR2 YYNGEE. The CDR3 region is CASSPRTGGLENTIYF. The CDR3 region has the DNA TGTGCCAGCAGCCCTAGGACAGGGGGTTTGGAAAACACCATATATTTT.

The table lists this clone with a few counts. In DNA, the CDR3 is TGTGCCAGCGGCAGCTCAGGGTCGCATCAGCCCCAGCATTTT. Amino acids: CASGSSGSHQPQHF. The chain combines TRBV27 with TRBJ1-5; a weak D match, TRBD1 (5 bases). The CDR3 has 14 residues. Germline CDR1 MNHEY, CDR2 SMNVEV (reference sequence). V gave up 8 bases and J gave up 5 bases, with 16 bases separating them.

The rearrangement uses TRBV30 and TRBJ2-1; 7 bases fit TRBD1. This CDR3 has 16 amino acids. V lost 3 bases to trimming and J lost 5 bases; unmatched junction nucleotides: 13. The germline V gene has CDR1 GTSNPN and CDR2 SVGIG (reference sequence). The CDR3 DNA sequence: TGTGCCTGGAGGGGACCAGGGGGTTTGCGTAACAATGAGCAGTTCTTC. Its translation: CAWRGPGGLRNNEQFF.

The chain couples TRBV7-2 to TRBJ2-5; 7 nucleotides line up with TRBD1. V dropped 8 bases and J dropped 2; count of bases not matched to a gene: 8. The V gene's germline CDR1 is SGHTA and CDR2 FQGNSA. The CDR3 has 14 amino acids. This chain's CDR3 is CASQRDRGQETQYF. The DNA for the CDR3 is TGTGCCAGCCAACGGGACAGAGGTCAAGAGACCCAGTACTTC.

The chain combines TRBV19 with TRBJ2-5; D gene uncertain. With 2 bases removed from V and 4 bases from J, the gap between germline ends came to 8 bases. CDR3 length: 13 residues. Germline V gives CDR1 LNHDA, CDR2 SQIVND (reference sequence). CDR3 in amino acids: CASSINQLETQYF. In DNA, the CDR3 is TGTGCCAGTAGTATAAATCAGTTAGAGACCCAGTACTTC.

V usage is TRBV5-1 and J usage is TRBJ1-1; D possibly corresponds to TRBD1 (6 bases). The CDR3 spans 14 residues. Germline assignment: CDR1 SGHRS and CDR2 YFSETQ. V gave up 5 bases and J gave up 0 bases, with 11 bases separating them. The CDR3 loop reads CASRPGALNTEAFF. CDR3 sequence (DNA): TGCGCCAGCAGGCCAGGGGCCCTGAACACTGAAGCTTTCTTT.

This clone was observed a handful of times. The chain employs TRBV25-1 and TRBJ1-6, with TRBD1 matching over 8 bases. The germline V gene encodes CDR1 MGHDK and CDR2 SYGVNS. Unmatched junction bases numbered 4, after V lost 6 bases and J lost 6 bases. This CDR3 has 14 residues. CDR3 loop: CASRKDRVNSPLHF. CDR3 bases: TGTGCCAGCAGGAAGGACAGGGTTAATTCACCCCTCCACTTT.

For the CDR3, the DNA is TGTGCCAGCAGCCGATCGGGGGCAGGGGACTCCGCCAAAAACATTCAGTACTTC. Protein: CASSRSGAGDSAKNIQYF. The chain is built from TRBV7-2 and TRBJ2-4; the D call may be TRBD1 or TRBD2 (6 bases each). Germline V gene sequence: CDR1 SGHTA, CDR2 FQGNSA. The CDR3 has 18 amino acids. V was shortened by 5 bases and J by 1 base, with 21 bases between the two germline ends.

The table lists this clone with a few counts. CDR3 sequence reads: CASSVAGTHSYEQYF. The DNA for the CDR3 is TGTGCCAGCAGCGTAGCCGGGACGCACTCCTACGAGCAGTACTTC. This rearrangement joins TRBV9 to TRBJ2-7; D is possibly TRBD1 or TRBD2 (5 bases each). The CDR3 extends over 15 amino acids. CDR1 is SGDLS and CDR2 is YYNGEE in the germline V gene. V lost 0 bases to trimming and J lost 0 bases, with 10 bases between them. Combining the CDR3 with reference TRBV9 and TRBJ2-7 gives the whole variable domain DSGVTQTPKHLITATGQRVTLRCSPRSGDLSVYWYQQSLDQGLQFLIQYYNGEERAKGNILERFSAQQFPDLHSELNLSSLELGDSALYFCASSVAGTHSYEQYFGPGTRLTVT.

The rearrangement links TRBV4-3 to TRBJ1-6; 9 nucleotides agree with TRBD1. The CDR3 consists of 18 residues. Germline V gives CDR1 LGHNA, CDR2 YSLEER. Germline trimming cut 1 base from V and 7 bases from J; bases unmatched to any gene: 11. CDR3 sequence: CASSQGVTGGIRNSPLHF. In nucleotides, the CDR3 is TGCGCCAGCAGCCAAGGGGTTACAGGGGGCATTAGAAATTCACCCCTCCACTTT.

The chain employs TRBV18 and TRBJ2-1; 8 bases agree with TRBD2. CDR1 and CDR2 from the germline V gene are KGHSH and LQKENI. With V trimmed by 5 bases and J by 0 bases, 3 bases remained unmatched. The CDR3 is made up of 15 amino acids. Here the CDR3 DNA reads TGTGCCAGCTCATTAGCGGGGAGCTCCTACAATGAGCAGTTCTTC. It translates to CASSLAGSSYNEQFF. Complete variable domain (other parts from reference TRBV18 and TRBJ2-1): NAGVMQNPRHLVRRRGQEARLRCSPMKGHSHVYWYRQLPEEGLKFMVYLQKENIIDESGMPKERFSAEFPKEGPSILRIQQVVRGDSAAYFCASSLAGSSYNEQFFGPGTRLTVL.

The V gene is TRBV18, the J gene TRBJ2-3, with D hard to call. CDR1 is KGHSH and CDR2 is LQKENI in the germline V gene. V was pared by 2 bases and J by 6 bases, with 6 bases between. This CDR3 spans 12 amino acids. CDR3 DNA sequence: TGTGCCAGCTCACCAATTGGGGATACGCAGTATTTT. Residues: CASSPIGDTQYF.

The chain combines TRBV18 with TRBJ2-7; TRBD1 agrees at 9 bases. Germline assignment: CDR1 KGHSH and CDR2 LQKENI. The CDR3 sequence is 16 residues long. Losses at the gene ends were 6 bases for V and 5 bases for J; bases not matched to a gene: 14. The CDR3 nucleotides are TGTGCCAGCTCGGAGGTCTTGGGACAGGGTCCTGACGAGCAGTACTTC. Protein product: CASSEVLGQGPDEQYF.

The chain links TRBV11-2 to TRBJ1-1, with D perhaps matching TRBD1 (5 bases). Trimming stripped 0 bases from V and 1 base from J, with 9 bases between. CDR3 length: 15 amino acids. In germline, CDR1 is SGHAT, CDR2 FQNNGV. CDR3 in DNA: TGTGCCAGCAGCTTAGATCTTGGGGCGAACACTGAAGCTTTCTTT. Protein sequence: CASSLDLGANTEAFF.

The rearrangement links TRBV11-2 to TRBJ1-2; the match to TRBD1 covers 8 bases. Trimming took 3 bases from V and 5 from J; bases not matched to a gene: 11. Germline V lookup: CDR1 SGHAT, CDR2 FQNNGV. The CDR3 consists of 16 residues. The CDR3 region is CASSFDRGKRGYGYTF. The CDR3 nucleotides are TGTGCCAGCAGCTTTGACAGGGGAAAAAGGGGATATGGCTACACCTTC.